The following is a T cell receptor beta chain sequence with its context. Its antigen is still unknown. Per-nucleotide qualities are absent, and no much larger clonotype sits a single base away. The V and J ends are trimmed by 0 bases and 4 bases, leaving 13 bases between them. Its CDR3 holds 15 amino acids, cysteine through phenylalanine. Here the CDR3 DNA is all that survives: 45 bases in frame from base 1. The germline V gene (reference sequence) specifies WNHNN as CDR1 and SYGVQD as CDR2. The data were taken from a study of CD8 T cells in Susac syndrome (dated by TCRdb to the late 2010s). Looking at the study overall: Of the Susac syndrome patients who were sequenced, about 6 had clinically active disease and roughly eight were in clinical remission. At blood withdrawal, Susac syndrome patients were either therapy-naive, taking corticosteroids (in some cases with IVIg as well), or taking IVIg alone. The study used repertoire sequencing to test whether antigen drove CD8+ T cell activation and differentiation in Susac syndrome. CD8+ T cell repertoire clonality was compared between some 12 healthy donors, approximately 14 Susac syndrome patients and 15 multiple sclerosis patients. The study at large found these results: Clonal expansion was observed in Susac syndrome CD8+ repertoires, with the highest expansion in CD8+ TEMRA cells and greater expansion in clinically active than in remitting patients. The number of individuals in the TCR sequencing and HLA analysis was acknowledged as relatively small. In the total CD8+ and CD8+ TEMRA repertoires, 15 to 20 and five Susac-specific public clones, respectively, were identified.

RNA was extracted using the RNeasy kit, and about 0.45 to 1 ug of the RNA was reverse transcribed with random hexamers. TCR beta CDR3 regions were amplified with the immunoSEQ multiplex PCR assay covering 54 Vbeta and 13 Jbeta segments. To correct PCR amplification bias, a synthetic template baseline was used for both primer optimization and computational correction. On the authors' methods: Reads were annotated to V, D and J genes according to IMGT and were analyzed with immunoSEQ Analyzer, with only productive sequences retained. To calculate clonality, Shannon entropy was normalized by log2 of the number of productive unique sequences and then subtracted from one. For each patient and control, public and private clones were evaluated among the 100 most prevalent clones. Clones were defined as Susac-specific when absent from the healthy and MS cohorts, from 1,000 to 1,100 published viral clones and from other ImmuneACCESS disease sequences. TCRdb trimmed the raw reads at Q25, called clones with MiXCR and kept productive beta chains. Every CDR3 protein is listed once, alongside the most common genes and DNA of its rows. TCRdb assigned the V and J calls; the authors' analysis was not used. This sample comprises approximately 190,000 distinct CDR3 sequences, 85% to 95% of them detected only once. Around 0.16% of the sample goes to the ten largest clones.

Peripheral blood CD8+ and CD4+ T cells from healthy donors, Susac syndrome patients and multiple sclerosis patients were profiled using high-throughput TCR beta sequencing. Susac syndrome patients met recently defined diagnostic criteria for definite or probable disease. CD8+ TEMRA cells were enriched by FACS, while bulk CD8+ and CD4+ T cells were purified by magnetic negative isolation. Blood was drawn into EDTA tubes, processed within 24 hours, and PBMCs were isolated by density gradient centrifugation. PBMCs intended for TCR sequencing were frozen in liquid nitrogen and were later thawed in a 37 degrees C water bath. The sorted or isolated CD4+, CD8+ and CD8+ TEMRA cells had a purity of 90% or higher.

The chain is made from TRBV10-1 and TRBJ2-7, and TRBD1 may be the D gene, going by 5 matching bases. Sequenced sample: CD8+ T cells from PBMCs. This receptor was identified in a human donor with Susac syndrome. The nucleotides read TGCGCCAGCAGTGAGTCTAGCAGTCCAGGGTACGAGCAGTACTTC. Translated, it reads CASSESSSPGYEQYF.